This is a list of T cell receptor beta chains from one sample in a study of blood T cell repertoires in COVID-19. TCRdb's copy holds only in-frame clones and misses some; the assay was immunoSEQ multiplex PCR. Found here are hundreds of thousands of clones, around 87% of them singletons; the top ten hold about 1.4%. Material for sequencing was peripheral blood. Every receptor here comes from a woman aged 40 to 49 who had recovered from COVID-19. The CDR3 runs from the conserved cysteine through the conserved F or W. Fields, in order: J gene, D gene, clone size, V gene, CDR3 protein, CDR3 DNA. The D gene is left open where the match is weak. For some rows the clone size is stated as once, few or many, or as a class when expanded; others skip it.

TRBJ2-7 | NA | NA | TRBV6-6 | CASTQDYGLYEQYF | TGTGCCAGCACCCAGGACTACGGCCTCTACGAGCAGTACTTC
TRBJ1-1 | TRBD1 | NA | TRBV5-6 | CASSWALGGMNTEAFF | TGTGCCAGCAGCTGGGCCCTAGGGGGCATGAACACTGAAGCTTTCTTT
TRBJ1-1 | NA | NA | TRBV19 | CASIDWGDTEAFF | TGTGCCAGTATTGATTGGGGGGACACTGAAGCTTTCTTT
TRBJ1-5 | TRBD1 | NA | TRBV15 | CATSTPADRGNQPQHF | TGTGCCACCAGCACACCTGCTGACAGGGGCAATCAGCCCCAGCATTTT
TRBJ2-5 | NA | NA | TRBV5-4 | CASSLVASHETQYF | TGTGCCAGCAGCTTGGTGGCCAGTCATGAGACCCAGTACTTC
TRBJ1-2 | TRBD1 | NA | TRBV7-9 | CASSPGQNYGYTF | TGTGCCAGCAGCCCGGGACAGAACTATGGCTACACCTTC
TRBJ1-4 | NA | once | TRBV5-1 | CASSLAPNEKLFF | TGCGCCAGCAGCTTAGCCCCTAATGAAAAACTGTTTTTT
TRBJ1-2 | NA | NA | TRBV14 | CASSQPGVGYTF | TGTGCCAGCAGCCAGCCAGGGGTTGGCTACACCTTC
TRBJ1-2 | TRBD1 | NA | TRBV5-8 | CASSLRTGNYGYTF | TGTGCCAGCAGCTTGCGGACAGGGAACTATGGCTACACCTTC
TRBJ2-7 | NA | few | TRBV12-3/TRBV12-4 | CASSFRRGEQYF | TGTGCCAGCAGTTTTAGGAGAGGCGAGCAGTACTTC
TRBJ2-5 | NA | NA | TRBV24-1 | CANRQETQYF | TGTGCCAACCGGCAAGAGACCCAGTACTTC
TRBJ2-1 | NA | few | TRBV7-9 | CASSPLASVYNEQFF | TGTGCCAGCAGCCCCCTAGCGTCGGTCTACAATGAGCAGTTCTTC
TRBJ1-1 | NA | NA | TRBV5-6 | CASSLARYEAFF | TGTGCCAGCAGCTTGGCTCGTTATGAAGCTTTCTTT
TRBJ1-2 | NA | NA | TRBV7-2 | CASTNDKGDYGYTF | TGTGCCAGCACCAACGACAAGGGGGACTATGGCTACACCTTC
TRBJ1-2 | NA | NA | TRBV3-1/TRBV3-2 | CASSSAGLRYTF | TGTGCCAGCAGCTCCGCAGGGCTACGCTACACCTTC
TRBJ2-5 | TRBD2 | few | TRBV19 | CASSMLAGGPPETQYF | TGTGCCAGTAGTATGCTAGCGGGGGGTCCCCCGGAGACCCAGTACTTC
TRBJ1-6 | NA | NA | TRBV14 | CASRRQDYNSPLHF | TGTGCCAGCAGGAGACAGGACTATAATTCACCCCTCCACTTT
TRBJ1-5 | NA | NA | TRBV7-2 | CASSLVGDGNQPQHF | TGTGCCAGCAGCTTAGTAGGGGATGGCAATCAGCCCCAGCATTTT
TRBJ2-6 | TRBD1 | NA | TRBV9 | CASSVVLRTGGANVLTF | TGTGCCAGCAGCGTAGTTTTGAGGACAGGGGGGGCCAACGTCCTGACTTTC
TRBJ2-5 | NA | NA | TRBV20-1 | CSAQGETQYF | TGCAGTGCCCAGGGGGAGACCCAGTACTTC
TRBJ2-2 | TRBD2 | NA | TRBV24-1 | CATSAPGGTGELFF | TGTGCCACCAGTGCCCCGGGGGGAACCGGGGAGCTGTTTTTT
TRBJ1-1 | NA | NA | TRBV6-5 | CASSYSGANTEAFF | TGTGCCAGCAGTTACTCGGGGGCGAACACTGAAGCTTTCTTT
TRBJ1-6 | TRBD1 | NA | TRBV12-5 | CASGPNTGGNSPLHF | TGTGCTAGTGGACCTAATACAGGGGGAAATTCACCCCTCCACTTT
TRBJ1-3 | NA | NA | TRBV6-1 | CASSEGPTGTGNTIYF | TGTGCCAGCAGTGAAGGCCCTACAGGGACTGGAAACACCATATATTTT
TRBJ2-1 | NA | NA | TRBV10-3 | CATQGGGGNEQFF | TGTGCCACGCAGGGAGGGGGAGGCAATGAGCAGTTCTTC
TRBJ2-3 | NA | NA | TRBV7-2 | CASSFPSADTQYF | TGTGCCAGCAGCTTCCCCTCCGCAGATACGCAGTATTTT
TRBJ2-7 | TRBD1 | NA | TRBV2 | CASRGTDTYEQYF | TGTGCCAGCAGAGGGACAGATACCTACGAGCAGTACTTC
TRBJ1-2 | NA | NA | TRBV28 | CASSVQQGIVPGYTF | TGTGCCAGCAGTGTACAACAGGGAATTGTCCCGGGCTACACCTTC
TRBJ2-3 | TRBD2 | NA | TRBV4-2 | CASSQDWLAGVDSTDTQYF | TGTGCCAGCAGCCAAGATTGGCTAGCGGGGGTCGATAGCACAGATACGCAGTATTTT
TRBJ2-7 | TRBD1 | NA | TRBV30 | CALKGQLSYEQYF | TGTGCCTTGAAGGGACAGTTGTCCTACGAGCAGTACTTC
TRBJ1-2 | NA | NA | TRBV18 | CASSPGDSRGYTF | TGTGCCAGCTCACCAGGAGACAGTCGGGGCTACACCTTC
TRBJ1-5 | NA | NA | TRBV6-2/TRBV6-3 | CASSGRGVGQPQHF | TGTGCCAGCAGCGGGAGGGGGGTAGGTCAGCCCCAGCATTTT